This TCR beta chain was found in a study of T cell changes during pregnancy in multiple sclerosis. Assay: immunoSEQ multiplex PCR; the TCRdb copy retains only in-frame clones and omits some. The sample contains some 41,000 clones, about 88% of which appear only once. Source: CD8+ T cells from peripheral blood mononuclear cells, taken in the first trimester of pregnancy. The sequence was obtained from a female donor with multiple sclerosis, enrolled in a pregnancy study.

CDR3 sequence reads: CAGGGPTYEQYF. The CDR3, as DNA: TGTGCCGGGGGGGGGCCCACCTACGAGCAGTACTTC. The gene calls are TRBV7-9 and TRBJ2-7, with D possibly being TRBD2 (7 bases). This CDR3 has 12 amino acids. Germline CDR1 SEHNR, CDR2 FQNEAQ (reference sequence). With 11 bases removed from V and 2 bases from J, the gap between germline ends came to 13 bases. Full variable domain (rest looked up from reference TRBV7-9 and TRBJ2-7): DTGVSQNPRHKITKRGQNVTFRCDPISEHNRLYWYRQTLGQGPEFLTYFQNEAQLEKSRLLSDRFSAERPKGSFSTLEIQRTEQGDSAMYLCAGGGPTYEQYFGPGTRLTVT.